A single sample gave rise to the 5 T cell receptor beta chains below, sequenced in a study of shared clonotypes between healthy human individuals. Data came from immunoSEQ multiplex PCR; TCRdb stores just in-frame clones and leaves some out. The data contain roughly 570,000 clones, 95% to 98% of them singletons. The naive CD8 population came from CD45RO-negative cells selected for CCR7, without terminally differentiated effector memory CD45RA+ cells. The sequencing input was naive CD8+ T cells sorted from blood. The receptor set was obtained from a man aged 25-40 years in good health.

The chain has TRBV10-1 and TRBJ2-7; D is undetermined. Germline V gene lookup returns CDR1 WNHNN and CDR2 SYGVQD (reference sequence). The CDR3 is 13 residues long. V shed 6 bases and J shed 4 bases, with 13 bases lying between them. The CDR3 protein is CASSGRNLYEQYF. CDR3 sequence (DNA): TGCGCCAGCAGCGGACGGAACCTATACGAGCAGTACTTC.

V gene TRBV6-6 combines with J gene TRBJ1-2; 10 nucleotides align to TRBD1. The V and J ends lost 2 bases and 7 bases, in that order; junction bases with no gene match: 10. There are 16 residues in the CDR3. The germline CDR1 and CDR2 sequences are MNHNY and SVGAGI (reference sequence). This CDR3 is CASSYGVDRGQGGYTF. The CDR3 DNA sequence: TGTGCCAGCAGTTACGGCGTTGACAGGGGGCAGGGTGGCTACACCTTC.

In DNA form, the CDR3 reads TGTGCCTGGGATGATGTAGCGGGAGGGGACAATGAGCAGTTCTTC. It encodes CAWDDVAGGDNEQFF. The gene calls are TRBV30 and TRBJ2-1, with 11 bases matching TRBD2. V gave up 5 bases and J gave up 5 bases; unmatched junction bases: 8. The CDR3 runs to 15 residues. In germline, CDR1 is GTSNPN, CDR2 SVGIG (reference sequence).

About this clone: Other DNA sequences in this specimen translate into the identical CDR3. The CDR3 region is CASSLVGNSYEQYF. DNA for the CDR3: TGTGCCAGCAGTTTAGTGGGGAACTCCTACGAGCAGTACTTC. The chain carries TRBV27 and TRBJ2-7; D gene uncertain. Trimming left V 2 bases short and J 0 bases short, with 8 bases between. The CDR3 has 14 amino acids. From germline, CDR1 is MNHEY and CDR2 SMNVEV (reference sequence).

This chain connects TRBV11-2 to TRBJ1-1; D is perhaps TRBD1 (5 bases). Looked up from germline, CDR1 is SGHAT and CDR2 is FQNNGV. The CDR3 spans 18 residues. The ends were cut back, 1 base at V and 4 bases at J, with 22 bases in the middle. This CDR3 reads CASSLGGTSGLKGTEAFF. CDR3 sequence (DNA): TGTGCCAGCAGCTTAGGGGGGACTTCGGGGCTTAAGGGCACTGAAGCTTTCTTT.